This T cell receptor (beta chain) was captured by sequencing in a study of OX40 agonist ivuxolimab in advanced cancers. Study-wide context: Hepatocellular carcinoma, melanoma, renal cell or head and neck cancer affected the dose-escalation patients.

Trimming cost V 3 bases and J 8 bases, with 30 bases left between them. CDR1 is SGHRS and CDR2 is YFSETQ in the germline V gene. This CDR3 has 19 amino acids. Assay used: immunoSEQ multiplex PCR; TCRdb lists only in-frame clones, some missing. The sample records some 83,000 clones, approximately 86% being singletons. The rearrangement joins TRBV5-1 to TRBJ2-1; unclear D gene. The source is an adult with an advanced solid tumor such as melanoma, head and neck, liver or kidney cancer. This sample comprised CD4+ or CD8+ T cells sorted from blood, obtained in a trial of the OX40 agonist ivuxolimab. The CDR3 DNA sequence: TGCGCCAGCAGCTCAAGCATTGGCCAGCCGTCACAAAAAGTGTATGAGCAGTTCTTC. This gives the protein CASSSSIGQPSQKVYEQFF.